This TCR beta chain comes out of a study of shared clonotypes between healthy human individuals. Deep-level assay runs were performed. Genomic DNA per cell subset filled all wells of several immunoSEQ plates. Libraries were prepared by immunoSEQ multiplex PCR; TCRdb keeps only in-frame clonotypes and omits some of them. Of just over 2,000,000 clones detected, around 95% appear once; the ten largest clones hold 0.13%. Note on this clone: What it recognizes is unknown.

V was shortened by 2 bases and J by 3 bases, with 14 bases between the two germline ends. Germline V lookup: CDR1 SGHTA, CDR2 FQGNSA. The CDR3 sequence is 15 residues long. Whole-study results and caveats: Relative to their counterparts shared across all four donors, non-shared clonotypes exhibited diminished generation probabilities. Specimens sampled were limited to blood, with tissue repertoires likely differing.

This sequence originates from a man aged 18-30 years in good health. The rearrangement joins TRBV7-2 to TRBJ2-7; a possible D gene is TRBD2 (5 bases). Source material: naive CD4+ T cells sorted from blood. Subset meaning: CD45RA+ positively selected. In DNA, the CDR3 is TGTGCCAGCAGCTTAACGGGAAACGCCCGCTACGAGCAGTACTTC. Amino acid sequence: CASSLTGNARYEQYF.